These T cell receptor beta chains were read from a single sample in a study of T-cell memory formation after mild COVID-19. TCRdb itself ran the 5' RACE reads through MiXCR, one entry per CDR3 protein. The sample contains about 140,000 distinct CDR3 sequences, 14% to 15% of which appear only once. Sequencing used PBMCs or a T cell subset sorted from them (not recorded which). Receptor source: an adult woman who had mild COVID-19 (a few samples of this study predate the infection). Cell type and time point are not known. The CDR3 runs from the conserved cysteine through the conserved F or W. Fields, in order: V gene, D gene, J gene, clone size, CDR3 DNA, CDR3 protein. A D gene is named only where the DNA matches it firmly. Clone sizes are given selectively: once, few, many, or a class where the clone is expanded.

>TRBV7-8|.|TRBJ2-1|.
TGTGCCAGCAGCTCGGTGACGGGCAGGGCCTCCTACAATGAGCAGTTCTTC
CASSSVTGRASYNEQFF
>TRBV5-1|.|TRBJ1-4|.
TGCGCCAGCACCCCTCGGGGGCCGGATAATGAAAAACTGTTTTTT
CASTPRGPDNEKLFF
>TRBV7-9|TRBD2|TRBJ2-1|.
TGTGCCAGCAGCTTTCCAGCGGGAATCAATGAGCAGTTCTTC
CASSFPAGINEQFF
>TRBV5-6|.|TRBJ2-1|many
TGTGCCAGCAGCTTGGAGGGGAATGAGCAGTTCTTC
CASSLEGNEQFF
>TRBV7-9|TRBD1|TRBJ2-7|.
TGTGCCAGCAGCTCGGACGGACAGGGAGACCTCTACGAGCAGTACTTC
CASSSDGQGDLYEQYF
>TRBV20-1|.|TRBJ2-7|.
TGCAGTGCTCTCCTATTGCAGGTGAACGAGCAGTACTTC
CSALLLQVNEQYF
>TRBV19|.|TRBJ2-7|.
TGTGCCAGTAGTACGGCGGCAGGGGGGTTTTACGAGCAGTACTTC
CASSTAAGGFYEQYF
>TRBV12-3/TRBV12-4|TRBD1|TRBJ2-7|many
TGTGCCAGCAGTTTAGTTGGGACAGGGGTTTGGGACGAGCAGTACTTC
CASSLVGTGVWDEQYF
>TRBV7-6|.|TRBJ2-1|few
TGTGCCAGCAGCTTACCGGGGGCAGACTCCTACAATGAGCAGTTCTTC
CASSLPGADSYNEQFF
>TRBV12-3/TRBV12-4|.|TRBJ1-2|many
TGTGCCAGCAGTTTAGGCGTGGAGTTCCTTAACTATGGCTACACCTTC
CASSLGVEFLNYGYTF
>TRBV7-9|.|TRBJ2-1|.
TGTGCCAGCAGCTTAGATTTTGGGAGCTCCTACAATGAGCAGTTCTTC
CASSLDFGSSYNEQFF
>TRBV7-9|.|TRBJ2-1|many
TGTGCCAGCAGCTCCTACCAGGGCAGCAATGAGCAGTTCTTC
CASSSYQGSNEQFF
>TRBV5-1|TRBD2|TRBJ2-2|.
TGCGCCAGCAGCTTGACTAGCGGAAGAACCGGGGAGCTGTTTTTT
CASSLTSGRTGELFF
>TRBV7-2|.|TRBJ2-7|many
TGTGCCAGCAGCTCCCTTGGGGAGCAGTACTTC
CASSSLGEQYF
>TRBV5-8|.|TRBJ2-7|many
TGTGCCAGCAGCTTCTACAGGGAAAACTACGAGCAGTACTTC
CASSFYRENYEQYF